This TCR beta chain stems from a study of regulatory T cells in long-lasting Graves disease. The time point here: persistent/refractory GD, antithyroid drugs over 5 years with positive TRAb. From RNA extracted from PBMCs, the TCR library was made. Investigators prepared the TCR beta libraries by applying iRepertoire HTBI primers and Arm-PCR of CDR3 regions. TCRdb reprocessed the multiplex PCR reads with MiXCR, giving one entry per CDR3 protein. The table records 350,000 to 450,000 distinct CDR3 sequences, under 25% of them present only once. This clonotype was seen at least ten times. J lost 5 bases, V lost 5 bases, and 7 bases had no gene match. This CDR3 region has 16 residues. CDR1 is PRHDT and CDR2 is FYEKMQ in the germline V gene (reference sequence).

Sequenced here: peripheral blood mononuclear cells (PBMCs), sampled when the disease was refractory, from a patient treated with antithyroid drugs. The TCR originated in a female donor with Graves disease. The chain links TRBV13 to TRBJ2-5, with TRBD2 matching over 14 bases. The CDR3 nucleotides read TGTGCCAGCAGCAAACCGGGACTAGCGGGAGCTGAGACCCAGTACTTC. This codes for CASSKPGLAGAETQYF.